The present TCR beta chain was sequenced within a study of graft-versus-host responses after intestinal transplantation. Findings of the study overall: Patients with graft-donor T cell macrochimerism had high graft-versus-host to host-versus-graft clonal ratios in allografts. Recipient marrow harbored GvH clones, some of which surfaced first in ileum or blood.

In the case of this clone: Its cognate antigen is unknown.

This CDR3 spans 14 amino acids. Germline V gives CDR1 SQVTM, CDR2 ANQGSEA. Trimming removed 4 bases from V and 5 bases from J, with 17 bases in between. Method: immunoSEQ multiplex PCR; TCRdb's copy keeps in-frame clones and lacks some. The data show about 14,000 clones, around 74% seen once. Lymphocytes (intraepithelial and lamina propria) were released by processing the graft tissue. This TCR derives from a human patient who received an intestinal transplant, so some T cells may come from the graft donor. The chain carries TRBV29-1 and TRBJ1-2; D might be TRBD1 (5 bases). The material sequenced was ileum tissue, taken 16 days after intestinal transplant. The CDR3 spells CSVVDWGAGYGYTF. CDR3 in DNA: TGCAGCGTTGTAGATTGGGGCGCCGGGTATGGCTACACCTTC.